The clone carrying this T cell receptor beta chain appeared a single time. The sample is drawn from a study of blood T cell repertoires in COVID-19. Assay: immunoSEQ multiplex PCR; the TCRdb copy retains only in-frame clones and omits some. The table has some 52,000 clones, about nine tenths seen once. The CDR3 consists of 13 residues. CDR1 MGHDK and CDR2 SYGVNS come from the germline V gene. Between the trimmed V and J ends, which lost 6 bases and 9 bases, there was a span of 12 bases. This receptor was obtained from a man in his 70s with acute or convalescent COVID-19. Sequenced input: peripheral blood. V gene TRBV25-1 combines with J gene TRBJ1-6, with D possibly TRBD1 on 6 matching bases. The CDR3 here is CASRELGGSPLHF. CDR3 sequence (DNA): TGTGCCAGCAGGGAGTTAGGGGGTTCACCCCTCCACTTT. The full variable domain, with the rest looked up from reference TRBV25-1 and TRBJ1-6, is EADIYQTPRYLVIGTGKKITLECSQTMGHDKMYWYQQDPGMELHLIHYSYGVNSTEKGDLSSESTVSRIRTEHFPLTLESARPSHTSQYLCASRELGGSPLHFGNGTRLTVT.